The 5 T cell receptor beta chains presented below share a single source sample, sequenced in a study of T-cell reconstitution after alpha-beta-depleted transplantation in children. Researchers prepared the TCRbeta library using unique molecular identifiers, the study reports. TCRdb processed the PCR reads anew with MiXCR; each CDR3 protein has one entry. The sample carries 600,000 to 700,000 distinct CDR3 sequences, 16% recorded once. This material consisted of PBMCs from the stem cell graft donor, taken from the stem cell graft. These receptors originate from a human donor who donated a stem cell graft to a child with acute myeloid leukemia.

This clonotype has just a few counts. The chain has TRBV15 and TRBJ1-5; 7 positions agree with TRBD1. Unmatched junction bases numbered 11, after V lost 5 bases and J lost 4 bases. The germline V gene has CDR1 LNHNV and CDR2 YYDKDF (reference sequence). CDR3 size: 16 residues. CDR3 sequence: CATSEQGLGNNQPQHF. CDR3 bases: TGTGCCACCAGCGAACAGGGGTTGGGGAATAATCAGCCCCAGCATTTT.

The chain links TRBV6-5 to TRBJ2-2; D is uncertain. The germline V gene encodes CDR1 MNHEY and CDR2 SVGAGI. CDR3 length: 13 residues. Trimming left V 4 bases short and J 5 bases short, with 8 bases between. The CDR3 DNA reads as TGTGCCAGCAGTTTCGAAAGGACCGGGGAGCTGTTTTTT. It translates to CASSFERTGELFF.

This clonotype was counted at least ten times. The chain is built from TRBV6-1 and TRBJ2-5; 9 bases align to TRBD2. The V gene's germline CDR1 is MNHNS and CDR2 SASEGT. This CDR3 is built from 17 residues. Losses at the gene ends were 6 bases for V and 0 bases for J; bases not matched to a gene: 11. CDR3: CASSHQTPSGDQETQYF. The CDR3 coding sequence is TGTGCCAGCAGCCACCAGACCCCTAGCGGGGACCAAGAGACCCAGTACTTC.

The chain is built from TRBV7-2 and TRBJ2-6, with D unresolved. The germline V gene has CDR1 SGHTA and CDR2 FQGNSA. Trimming cost V 1 base and J 7 bases, with 11 bases left between them. The CDR3 consists of 15 residues. CDR3 loop: CASSLGRRGANVLTF. The CDR3 nucleotides read TGTGCCAGCAGCTTAGGCCGTCGTGGTGCCAACGTCCTGACTTTC.

V gene TRBV12-3 or TRBV12-4 combines with J gene TRBJ2-7, with 9 nucleotides matching TRBD2. The CDR3 contains 15 residues. J was trimmed by 4 bases and V by 3 bases; bases with no gene match: 7. DNA of the CDR3: TGTGCCAGCAGTTTTATGGCTAGCGGGGTTTACGAGCAGTACTTC. Residues: CASSFMASGVYEQYF.